The clone carrying this T cell receptor (beta chain) was counted only a few times. TCRdb used MiXCR to reprocess the RT-PCR reads, holding one entry per CDR3 protein. This table has 300,000 to 350,000 distinct CDR3 sequences, about 20% appearing once. This entry is derived from a study of response to subunit inactivated influenza vaccine. V lost 0 bases and J lost 5, with 11 bases in between. The CDR3 totals 15 residues. Germline V lookup: CDR1 LGHDT, CDR2 YNNKEL (reference sequence). This clonotype originated in a man between 50 and 75 years old who received an inactivated influenza vaccine. Sequenced material: PBMCs from blood, taken less than 22 months after vaccination. The gene calls are TRBV3-1 and TRBJ1-5; the D gene is possibly TRBD1 (5 bases). CDR3 bases: TGTGCCAGCAGCCAAGAGCAGGCAGGGTATCAGCCCCAGCATTTT. It codes for CASSQEQAGYQPQHF.